A selection of T cell receptor beta chains follows, all from one sample in a study of CD8+CD57+ T cells in acquired aplastic anemia. Each CDR3 protein gets one entry after TCRdb re-called the reads with MiXCR. The repertoire consists of under 200,000 distinct CDR3 sequences, with approximately 52% occurring once and the leading ten covering 1.8%. Sequenced material: sorted CD4+, CD8+, or CD8+CD57+ T cells (not recorded which) from PBMCs. These TCRs come from a human donor with aplastic anemia. Both conserved end residues are part of each CDR3. The D gene is left open where the match is weak. The size of a clone is reported for some rows only, either as once, few or many, or as a class for expanded clones.

size: -; D: -; V: TRBV5-1; J: TRBJ1-1; DNA: TGCGCCAGCAGCTTATATGGACCCGGGAGCACTGGAGCTTTCTTT; CDR3: CASSLYGPGSTGAFF
size: -; D: -; V: TRBV7-9; J: TRBJ2-7; DNA: TGTACCAGCAGCTTAGAATTCGCTTTAACCTACGAGCAGTACTTC; CDR3: CTSSLEFALTYEQYF
size: -; D: -; V: TRBV7-6; J: TRBJ2-5; DNA: TGTGCCAGCAGCTTGTCCCAGAGGGTGTACCAAGAGACCCAGTACTTC; CDR3: CASSLSQRVYQETQYF
size: -; D: -; V: TRBV19; J: TRBJ1-2; DNA: TGTGCCAGTAGTATGGGGGAATTCTATGGCTACACCTTC; CDR3: CASSMGEFYGYTF
size: many; D: -; V: TRBV29-1; J: TRBJ1-2; DNA: TGCAGCGTTGATAGCGGGGGGATAGCTAACTATGGCTACACCTTC; CDR3: CSVDSGGIANYGYTF
size: few; D: -; V: TRBV20-1; J: TRBJ2-7; DNA: TGCAGTGCTAGACTGGGGAGCTCCTACGAGCAGTACTTC; CDR3: CSARLGSSYEQYF
size: many; D: -; V: TRBV2; J: TRBJ2-7; DNA: TGTGCCAGAGGACGGTACTCCTACGAGCAGTACTTC; CDR3: CARGRYSYEQYF
size: -; D: TRBD2; V: TRBV29-1; J: TRBJ2-7; DNA: TGCAGCGCGCCGACTAGCCCTACCGGGGAGCTGTACTTC; CDR3: CSAPTSPTGELYF
size: many; D: -; V: TRBV5-1; J: TRBJ1-1; DNA: TGCGCCAGCAGCTTGGAGGCGGGGAGCAACACTGAAGCTTTCTTT; CDR3: CASSLEAGSNTEAFF
size: -; D: TRBD1; V: TRBV10-3; J: TRBJ2-7; DNA: TGTGCCACAAACAGGGGGCAAGGCTACGAGCAGTACTTC; CDR3: CATNRGQGYEQYF
size: many; D: -; V: TRBV19; J: TRBJ2-2; DNA: TGTGCCAGTAGTAGGTCGGGGGTGAACACCGGGGAGCTGTTTTTT; CDR3: CASSRSGVNTGELFF
size: -; D: -; V: TRBV24-1; J: TRBJ2-7; DNA: TGTGCCACCAGGCAGGGCGCCGAGCAGTACTTC; CDR3: CATRQGAEQYF
size: once; D: TRBD1; V: TRBV6-4; J: TRBJ1-5; DNA: TGTGCCAGCAGGGACAGGGGGGAAGAGCAGCCCCAGCATTTT; CDR3: CASRDRGEEQPQHF
size: many; D: TRBD1; V: TRBV24-1; J: TRBJ1-2; DNA: TGTGCCACCAACCCGGGACAGGGGAATGGCTACACCTTC; CDR3: CATNPGQGNGYTF
size: -; D: -; V: TRBV10-3; J: TRBJ1-3; DNA: TGTGCCATCAGTCAAGGTTGGGACAACACCATATATTTT; CDR3: CAISQGWDNTIYF
size: -; D: -; V: TRBV19; J: TRBJ1-2; DNA: TGTGCCAGTAGTATAGATGGGGGAATCTATGGCTACACCTTC; CDR3: CASSIDGGIYGYTF
size: -; D: TRBD1; V: TRBV24-1; J: TRBJ2-2; DNA: TGTGCCACCAGTGATCCACAGGGGCCCAGGAACACCGGGGAGCTGTTTTTT; CDR3: CATSDPQGPRNTGELFF
size: -; D: -; V: TRBV15; J: TRBJ2-1; DNA: TGTGCCACCTCCCTAGGCGGAACCTACAATGAGCAGTTCTTC; CDR3: CATSLGGTYNEQFF
size: many; D: -; V: TRBV7-2; J: TRBJ2-3; DNA: TGTGCCAGCAGCTTAGGGGAGACAGATACGCAGTATTTT; CDR3: CASSLGETDTQYF
size: -; D: -; V: TRBV7-9; J: TRBJ1-1; DNA: TGTGCCAGCAGCTACATGTCTGGCACTGAAGCTTTCTTT; CDR3: CASSYMSGTEAFF
size: -; D: TRBD1; V: TRBV29-1; J: TRBJ1-1; DNA: TGCAGCGTTGAGGGGGGACAGCCGAACACTGAAGCTTTCTTT; CDR3: CSVEGGQPNTEAFF
size: few; D: TRBD2; V: TRBV28; J: TRBJ2-1; DNA: TGTGCCAGCAGTTCACTAGCGGGGGTCCGAAATGAGCAGTTCTTC; CDR3: CASSSLAGVRNEQFF
size: -; D: -; V: TRBV20-1; J: TRBJ1-2; DNA: TGCAGTGCGCTCCCCGGGTATGGCTACACCTTC; CDR3: CSALPGYGYTF
size: few; D: -; V: TRBV3-1; J: TRBJ1-4; DNA: TGTGCCAGCAGCCGGGACGGGGGGGCAACTAATGAAAAACTGTTTTTT; CDR3: CASSRDGGATNEKLFF
size: once; D: TRBD2; V: TRBV7-2; J: TRBJ2-5; DNA: TGTGCCAGCAGCTTAATAGCGGGGGAGTGGGAGACCCAGTACTTC; CDR3: CASSLIAGEWETQYF